One and the same sample provided the 7 T cell receptor beta chains below, sequenced in a study of identical twins. TCRdb used MiXCR to reprocess the 5' RACE reads, holding one entry per CDR3 protein. The sample holds a few hundred thousand distinct CDR3 sequences, approximately 11% seen once. These data also featured in a second study, about yellow fever vaccine responses in identical twins.

The sequencing input was memory (CD45RO+) T cells sorted from blood. The receptor set was obtained from a young woman in good health.

The table lists this clonotype with a few counts. The CDR3 loop is CATSDFGTDTQYF. The CDR3 DNA sequence: TGTGCCACCAGTGATTTCGGGACAGATACGCAGTATTTT. The chain couples TRBV24-1 to TRBJ2-3; no definite D call. V was shortened by 1 base and J by 3 bases, with 4 bases between the two germline ends. CDR3 length: 13 residues. CDR1 KGHDR and CDR2 SFDVKD come from the germline V gene.

The rearrangement joins TRBV6-5 to TRBJ1-4; D is possibly TRBD1 (6 bases). Germline loops: CDR1 MNHEY, CDR2 SVGAGI. The CDR3 contains 14 residues. With 5 bases removed from V and 0 bases from J, the gap between germline ends came to 7 bases. The CDR3 DNA follows: TGTGCCAGCAGTAACAGGGCAACTAATGAAAAACTGTTTTTT. This encodes CASSNRATNEKLFF.

This clonotype was seen only a few times. A read error may produce the germline difference seen at one junction end. The chain joins TRBV2 to TRBJ1-2; D gene ambiguous. The CDR3 spans 11 residues. Germline CDR1 reads SNHLY; CDR2 reads FYNNEI. As DNA, the CDR3 is TGTGCCAGCAGTGTGAACTTTGGCTACACCTTC. Protein sequence: CASSVNFGYTF.

This clonotype was found many times. J is TRBJ2-7 and V is TRBV29-1; TRBD2 is a possible D gene (5 bases). The CDR3 is 15 residues long. V lost 1 base to trimming and J lost 3 bases, with 16 bases between them. The germline gives CDR1 SQVTM, CDR2 ANQGSEA. This CDR3 is CSVEGLEGMGYEQYF. The CDR3 region has the DNA TGCAGCGTTGAAGGGTTAGAGGGTATGGGCTACGAGCAGTACTTC.

This clonotype was recorded at least ten times. V usage is TRBV4-2 and J usage is TRBJ2-7; 9 nucleotides agree with TRBD1. In germline, CDR1 is LGHNA, CDR2 YNFKEQ. V was pared by 7 bases and J by 1 base, with 8 bases of the junction left unmatched. The CDR3 runs 15 residues. CDR3 bases: TGTGCCAGCACCGCAACAGGGGGCGCATCCTACGAGCAGTACTTC. Its protein is CASTATGGASYEQYF.

This clonotype was seen a single time. CDR3 region: CASSFLSSQETQYF. The CDR3 region has the DNA TGTGCCAGCAGCTTCCTATCGTCCCAAGAGACCCAGTACTTC. The chain is built from TRBV28 and TRBJ2-5, with D hard to call. Per germline, CDR1 MDHEN and CDR2 SYDVKM. Deletions cut 6 bases from V and 1 base from J, with 12 bases between. This CDR3 comprises 14 residues.

The table lists this clonotype with a few counts. The chain uses TRBV10-3 and TRBJ2-5; weak D call: TRBD2 (5 bases). CDR1 ENHRY and CDR2 SYGVKD come from the germline V gene. Trimming took 6 bases from V and 5 from J, leaving 13 bases between them. The CDR3 covers 13 residues. In DNA form, the CDR3 reads TGTGCCATCAGACACGGGGATGGGGAGACCCAGTACTTC. It codes for CAIRHGDGETQYF.